The 24 T cell receptor beta chains listed next were all sequenced from one sample in a study of T cells in Graves' hyperthyroidism and ophthalmopathy. There were TCR beta CDR3 regions amplified from RNA transcripts. Using the HTBI primer set, a first-round RT-PCR was run on the TCR CDR3. TCRdb analysed the multiplex PCR reads with MiXCR anew, one entry per CDR3 protein. Of approximately 400,000 distinct CDR3 sequences in the sample, 20% to 25% are singletons; the top ten hold less than 75%. Sequenced input: blood. These receptors all come from a man aged 50 or older with Graves' hyperthyroidism.

The chain uses TRBV15 and TRBJ2-5; possibly TRBD1 or TRBD2 for D (5 bases each). The germline gives CDR1 LNHNV, CDR2 YYDKDF (reference sequence). The CDR3 totals 18 residues. V lost 0 bases, J lost 4 bases, and 21 bases lay in between. CDR3 DNA: TGTGCCACCAGCAGAGATCTGGGAGTTGCAGGGTCTGGAGAGACCCAGTACTTC. Its protein is CATSRDLGVAGSGETQYF.

The chain combines TRBV7-9 with TRBJ1-1; unclear D gene. Germline CDR1 SEHNR, CDR2 FQNEAQ (reference sequence). Trimming shortened V by 5 bases and J by 4 bases, and 11 bases separated the two germline ends. This CDR3 contains 13 residues. CDR3 sequence (DNA): TGTGCCAGCAGCCCCGATTGGACCACTGAAGCTTTCTTT. Its protein is CASSPDWTTEAFF.

The chain is built from TRBV6-1 and TRBJ2-7; D tentatively reads TRBD1 or TRBD2 (5 bases each). The germline V and J ends were trimmed by 6 bases and 6 bases, with 12 bases remaining between them. The length of the CDR3 is 12 residues. Germline CDR1 and CDR2: MNHNS and SASEGT. CDR3 residues: CASRAGTSEQYF. The CDR3 coding sequence is TGTGCCAGCAGGGCAGGGACCAGCGAGCAGTACTTC.

The gene calls are TRBV6-2 or TRBV6-3 and TRBJ1-1, with a tentative D call TRBD1 (5 bases). CDR3 length equals 15 residues. Germline V CDR1 and CDR2: MNHEY, SVGEGT. Trimming cost V 2 bases and J 1 base, with 11 bases left between them. The CDR3 bases are TGTGCCAGCAGTTACCGAAGGACATCGAACACTGAAGCTTTCTTT. This encodes CASSYRRTSNTEAFF.

This clonotype was observed a few times. CDR3 region: CASTAEGRWDQPQHF. CDR3 DNA sequence: TGTGCCAGCACTGCGGAGGGGCGATGGGATCAGCCCCAGCATTTT. The chain recombines TRBV2 with TRBJ1-5; tentative D call: TRBD1 (5 bases). The length of the CDR3 is 15 residues. Trimming stripped 7 bases from V and 5 bases from J, with 18 bases between. CDR1 and CDR2 (germline): SNHLY, FYNNEI.

In DNA, the CDR3 is TGTGCCAGCAGTGACTCGCCGCTACCGGGGACAGGAAGCACAGATACGCAGTATTTT. It translates to CASSDSPLPGTGSTDTQYF. J is TRBJ2-3 and V is TRBV6-4, with 8 bases fitting TRBD1. Per the germline V gene, CDR1 is MRHNA and CDR2 is SNTAGT. The ends lost 0 bases at V and 0 bases at J; junction bases unmatched: 11. There are 19 residues in the CDR3.

Comment on this clonotype: The germline gene is not matched at one end of the junction; a read error may be the cause. The rearrangement uses TRBV11-1 and TRBJ1-5; 8 bases are a match to TRBD1. The length of the CDR3 is 15 residues. Germline CDR1 and CDR2: SGHAT and FQDESV (reference sequence). For the CDR3, the DNA is TGTGCCAGCAGCAAAGGGGGACAGGCGAATCAGCCCCGGCATTTT. It yields the protein CASSKGGQANQPRHF.

The chain links TRBV5-1 to TRBJ2-7, with TRBD1 as a possible D gene (6 bases). The length of the CDR3 is 15 residues. V shed 0 bases and J shed 1 base, with 11 bases lying between them. Germline V gene lookup returns CDR1 SGHRS and CDR2 YFSETQ. In DNA, the CDR3 is TGCGCCAGCAGCTTGGACACAGGGAGTTCCTACGAGCAGTACTTC. This encodes CASSLDTGSSYEQYF.

The chain combines TRBV7-9 with TRBJ2-7, with 11 bases that match TRBD2. V trimming: 9 bases; J trimming: 2 bases; junction bases outside the gene matches: 15. Germline CDR1 is SEHNR and CDR2 is FQNEAQ (reference sequence). The CDR3 contains 17 residues. CDR3 loop: CASSFSVAGGPAYEQYF. CDR3 DNA sequence: TGTGCCAGTAGTTTTTCAGTAGCGGGAGGGCCTGCCTACGAGCAGTACTTC.

J is TRBJ2-7 and V is TRBV20-1, with D maybe TRBD2 (6 bases). The CDR3 is made up of 15 amino acids. CDR1 is DFQATT and CDR2 is SNEGSKA in the germline V gene (reference sequence). Trimming left V 1 base short and J 0 bases short, with 13 bases between. The CDR3 sequence is CSARADSGSSYEQYF. Written as DNA, the CDR3 is TGCAGTGCTAGAGCTGATAGCGGCAGCTCCTACGAGCAGTACTTC.

In the case of this clonotype: At one end, the junction sequence differs from germline, possibly due to a read error. V and J are TRBV14 and TRBJ2-6; D possibly corresponds to TRBD2 (6 bases). The CDR3 spans 15 residues. In germline, CDR1 is SGHDN, CDR2 FVKESK. The CDR3 sequence: CASGQGGSGANVLTF. CDR3 coding DNA: TGTGCCAGCGGCCAAGGAGGGTCAGGGGCCAACGTCCTGACTTTC.

The V call is TRBV7-9, the J call TRBJ1-4, with unresolved D. Deletions cut 8 bases from V and 2 bases from J, with 6 bases between. This CDR3 region has 12 residues. Germline V gene sequence: CDR1 SEHNR, CDR2 FQNEAQ (reference sequence). The CDR3 DNA follows: TGTGCCAGCGGGGTTACTAATGAAAAACTGTTTTTT. Translating gives CASGVTNEKLFF.

The chain combines TRBV30 with TRBJ1-3; D is unresolved. CDR3 length: 14 residues. Germline V gene sequence: CDR1 GTSNPN, CDR2 SVGIG (reference sequence). V was shortened by 2 bases and J by 0 bases, with 8 bases between the two germline ends. CDR3 bases: TGTGCCTGGAGTAGAAGTAACTCTGGAAACACCATATATTTT. This codes for CAWSRSNSGNTIYF.

There are many counts of this clonotype. The V call is TRBV6-2 or TRBV6-3, the J call TRBJ2-5; 8 bases align to TRBD2. The CDR3 runs to 15 residues. Germline trimming cut 6 bases from V and 3 bases from J; bases unmatched to any gene: 9. Germline CDR1 is MNHEY and CDR2 is SVGEGT. The CDR3 here is CASRSASGWEETQYF. In nucleotides, the CDR3 is TGTGCCAGCAGATCAGCTAGCGGGTGGGAAGAGACCCAGTACTTC.

This clonotype was seen many times. The chain is built from TRBV3-1 and TRBJ2-1; TRBD2 is a possible D gene (5 bases). Germline assignment: CDR1 LGHDT and CDR2 YNNKEL (reference sequence). This CDR3 has 13 residues. The V gene lost 8 bases and the J gene lost 10 bases, with 18 bases spanning the gap. The CDR3 spells CASLNLGVGEQFF. The CDR3 region has the DNA TGTGCCAGCCTAAACCTGGGAGTCGGGGAGCAGTTCTTC.

In this sample, this clonotype turned up once. The CDR3 reads CASSIEGGPIYNEQFF. The DNA for the CDR3 is TGTGCCAGTAGTATAGAGGGCGGCCCGATCTACAATGAGCAGTTCTTC. The chain employs TRBV19 and TRBJ2-1; D gene ambiguous. The germline CDR1 and CDR2 sequences are LNHDA and SQIVND (reference sequence). This CDR3 contains 16 residues. Trimming left V 0 bases short and J 3 bases short, with 12 bases between.

The chain carries TRBV10-3 and TRBJ2-1; TRBD1 is a possible D gene (5 bases). Per the germline V gene, CDR1 is ENHRY and CDR2 is SYGVKD. This CDR3 contains 14 residues. The germline V and J ends were trimmed by 3 bases and 2 bases, with 8 bases remaining between them. Here the CDR3 reads CAISEQVTYNEQFF. DNA of the CDR3: TGTGCCATCAGTGAACAGGTAACCTACAATGAGCAGTTCTTC.

This clonotype was counted many times. The chain links TRBV5-1 to TRBJ2-1, with a weak D call TRBD2 (6 bases). This CDR3 is 12 amino acids long. V was shortened by 3 bases and J by 9 bases, with 10 bases between the two germline ends. The germline V gene encodes CDR1 SGHRS and CDR2 YFSETQ. DNA for the CDR3: TGCGCCAGCAGCTCCCGGGACTCTGAGCAGTTCTTC. Amino acid sequence: CASSSRDSEQFF.

This clonotype has just a few counts. V usage is TRBV6-1 and J usage is TRBJ1-1; D not certain. The CDR3 length is 14 residues. Germline-derived CDR1 and CDR2 are MNHNS and SASEGT. The V and J ends lost 4 bases and 1 base respectively, with 10 bases between them. The DNA for the CDR3 is TGTGCCAGCAGTGCGACACTATCGAACACTGAAGCTTTCTTT. Residues: CASSATLSNTEAFF.

This clonotype was seen ten or more times. This rearrangement joins TRBV28 to TRBJ2-7; TRBD1 agrees at 8 bases. Germline lookup yields CDR1 MDHEN and CDR2 SYDVKM. This CDR3 contains 14 residues. The J segment lost 6 bases and the V segment lost 5 bases, leaving 9 bases of the junction unmatched. The CDR3 sequence: CASSKPPTGAEQYF. CDR3 bases: TGTGCCAGCAGTAAACCTCCGACAGGGGCCGAGCAGTACTTC. Full variable domain (remainder filled in from reference TRBV28 and TRBJ2-7): DVKVTQSSRYLVKRTGEKVFLECVQDMDHENMFWYRQDPGLGLRLIYFSYDVKMKEKGDIPEGYSVSREKKERFSLILESASTNQTSMYLCASSKPPTGAEQYFGPGTRLTVT.

This clonotype has a count of ten or more. The rearrangement links TRBV11-3 to TRBJ2-1; possibly TRBD2 for D (5 bases). This CDR3 spans 13 amino acids. Germline V gene lookup returns CDR1 SGHNT and CDR2 YENEEA. The V end lost 7 bases, the J end lost 9 bases, and 16 bases lay between the germline ends. The CDR3 region is CASTSSGYFEQFF. CDR3 DNA: TGTGCCAGCACCTCGTCGGGGTACTTTGAGCAGTTCTTC.

As concerns this clonotype: A much larger clonotype is one base distant, so this may be a read error. The gene calls are TRBV3-1 and TRBJ1-2; perhaps TRBD1 as D (6 bases). In germline, CDR1 is LGHDT, CDR2 YNNKEL (reference sequence). The CDR3 contains 16 residues. CDR3 residues: CACSQDIWDTSYGYTF. In nucleotides, the CDR3 is TGTGCCTGCAGCCAAGACATCTGGGACACCAGCTATGGCTACACCTTC.

In its sample, this clonotype was seen many times. The chain employs TRBV12-3 or TRBV12-4 and TRBJ2-1; D is perhaps TRBD1 (5 bases). V gave up 2 bases and J gave up 4 bases, with 12 bases separating them. This CDR3 comprises 15 residues. The CDR3 is CASSLRQGNYNEQFF. CDR3 nucleotide sequence: TGTGCCAGCAGTTTAAGGCAGGGCAATTACAATGAGCAGTTCTTC.

V usage is TRBV20-1 and J usage is TRBJ2-3, with 8 bases lining up with TRBD1. The junction had 11 bases not matched to a gene; V was cut back by 1 base and J by 5 bases. Per the germline V gene, CDR1 is DFQATT and CDR2 is SNEGSKA (reference sequence). The CDR3 contains 16 residues. CDR3 residues: CSARGPRTGSGDTQYF. The DNA for the CDR3 is TGCAGTGCTAGAGGCCCCCGGACAGGGAGTGGAGATACGCAGTATTTT.